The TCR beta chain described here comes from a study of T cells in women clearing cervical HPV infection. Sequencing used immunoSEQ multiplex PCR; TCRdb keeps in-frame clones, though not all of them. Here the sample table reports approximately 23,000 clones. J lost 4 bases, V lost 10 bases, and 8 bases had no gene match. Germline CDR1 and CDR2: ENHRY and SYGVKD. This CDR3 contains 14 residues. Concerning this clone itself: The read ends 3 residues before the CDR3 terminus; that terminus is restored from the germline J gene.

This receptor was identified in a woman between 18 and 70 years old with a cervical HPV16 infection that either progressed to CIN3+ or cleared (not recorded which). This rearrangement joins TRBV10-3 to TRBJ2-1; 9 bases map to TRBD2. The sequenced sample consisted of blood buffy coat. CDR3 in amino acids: CASNSGSSYNEQFF. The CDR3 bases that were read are TGTGCCAGTAATAGCGGGAGCTCATACAATGAG.